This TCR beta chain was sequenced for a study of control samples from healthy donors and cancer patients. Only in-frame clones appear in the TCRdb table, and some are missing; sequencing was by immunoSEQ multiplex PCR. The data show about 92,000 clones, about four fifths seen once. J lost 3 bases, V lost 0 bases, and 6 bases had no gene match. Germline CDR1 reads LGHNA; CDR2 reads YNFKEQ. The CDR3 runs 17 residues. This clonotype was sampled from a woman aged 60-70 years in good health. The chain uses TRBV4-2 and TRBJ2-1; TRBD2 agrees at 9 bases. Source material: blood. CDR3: CASSQEGGGALYNEQFF. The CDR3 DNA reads TGTGCCAGCAGCCAAGAGGGCGGGGGGGCGCTCTACAATGAGCAGTTCTTC.